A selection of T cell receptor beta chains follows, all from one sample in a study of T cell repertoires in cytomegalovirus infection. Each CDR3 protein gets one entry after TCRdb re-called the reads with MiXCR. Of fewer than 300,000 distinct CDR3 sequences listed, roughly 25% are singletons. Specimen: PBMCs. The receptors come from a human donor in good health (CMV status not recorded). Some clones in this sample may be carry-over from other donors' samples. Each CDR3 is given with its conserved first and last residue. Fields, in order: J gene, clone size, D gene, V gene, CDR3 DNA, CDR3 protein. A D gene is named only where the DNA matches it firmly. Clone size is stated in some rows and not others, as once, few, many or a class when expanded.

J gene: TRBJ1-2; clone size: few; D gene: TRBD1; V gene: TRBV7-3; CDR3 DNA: TGTGCCAGCAGCGCGACAGGGGAAGAAGGCTACACCTTC; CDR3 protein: CASSATGEEGYTF
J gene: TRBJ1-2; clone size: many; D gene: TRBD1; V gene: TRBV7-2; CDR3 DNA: TGTGCCAGCAGCTTAGAAGGAGGGGGCGCAGGGTACGCTGGTGGCTACACCTTC; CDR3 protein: CASSLEGGGAGYAGGYTF
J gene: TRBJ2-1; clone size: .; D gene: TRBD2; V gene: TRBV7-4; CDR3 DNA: TGTGCCAGCAGCTTAATGGGGGGGGGACCCTACTTC; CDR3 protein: CASSLMGGGPYF
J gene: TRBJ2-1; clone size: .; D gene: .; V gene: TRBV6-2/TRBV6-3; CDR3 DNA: TGTGCCAGCGAGGGGGAAGCGGACCCCACTACCTACAATGAGCAGTTCTTC; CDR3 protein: CASEGEADPTTYNEQFF
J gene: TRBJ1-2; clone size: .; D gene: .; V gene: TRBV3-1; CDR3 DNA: TGTGCCAGCAGCCAAGATAGCGTGCCGCAGGGCTACACCTTC; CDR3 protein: CASSQDSVPQGYTF
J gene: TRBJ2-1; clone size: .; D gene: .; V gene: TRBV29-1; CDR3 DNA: TGCAGCGTGGCTACCTACAATGAGCAGTTCTTC; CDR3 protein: CSVATYNEQFF
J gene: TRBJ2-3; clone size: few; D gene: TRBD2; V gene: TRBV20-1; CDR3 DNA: TGCAGTGCTAGACGGACTAGCATGCGAGATACGCAGTATTTT; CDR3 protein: CSARRTSMRDTQYF
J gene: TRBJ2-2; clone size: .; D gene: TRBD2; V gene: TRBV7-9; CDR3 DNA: TGTGCCAGCAGCCGACTAGCGGGAGAGAGCACCGGGGAGCTGTTTTTT; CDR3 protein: CASSRLAGESTGELFF
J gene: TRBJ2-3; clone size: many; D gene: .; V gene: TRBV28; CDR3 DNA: TGTGCCAGCAGGAGAAGAGAGGGGAGCACAGATACGCAGTATTTT; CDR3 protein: CASRRREGSTDTQYF
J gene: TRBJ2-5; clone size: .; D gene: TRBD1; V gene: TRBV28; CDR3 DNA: TGTGCCAGCAGTTTATTGGGGACAGGACTAGAGACCCAGTACTTC; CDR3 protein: CASSLLGTGLETQYF
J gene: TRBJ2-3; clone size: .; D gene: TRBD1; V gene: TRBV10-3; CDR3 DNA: TGTGCCATCAGTGAGTCGGGACAGAACTACGGTACGCAGTATTTT; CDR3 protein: CAISESGQNYGTQYF
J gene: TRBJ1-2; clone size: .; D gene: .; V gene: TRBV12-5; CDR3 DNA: TGTGCTAGTGGTTTGAACAGGATAGGGTATGGCTACACCTTC; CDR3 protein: CASGLNRIGYGYTF
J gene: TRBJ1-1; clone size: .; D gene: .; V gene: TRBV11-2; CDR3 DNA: TGTGCCAGCAGCTTCGGGCTATTGAACACTGAAGCTTTCTTT; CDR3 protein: CASSFGLLNTEAFF
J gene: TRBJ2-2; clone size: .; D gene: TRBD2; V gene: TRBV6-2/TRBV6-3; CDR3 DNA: TGTGCCAGCAGGGATCCCGGGGGGACCGGGGAGCTGTTTTTT; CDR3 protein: CASRDPGGTGELFF
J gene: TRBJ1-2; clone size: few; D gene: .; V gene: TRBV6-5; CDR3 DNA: TGTGCCAGCGGAGAAACTAACTATGGCTACACCTTC; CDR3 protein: CASGETNYGYTF
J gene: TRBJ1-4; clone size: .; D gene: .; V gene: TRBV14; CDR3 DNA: TGTGCCAGCAGCCAAGGAACAGGGTATCTTGAAAAACTGTTTTTT; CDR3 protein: CASSQGTGYLEKLFF
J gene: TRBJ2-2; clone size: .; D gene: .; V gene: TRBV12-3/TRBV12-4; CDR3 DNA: TGTGCCAGCAGTCCAGGGGACCACCGGGAGCTGTTTTTT; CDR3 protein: CASSPGDHRELFF
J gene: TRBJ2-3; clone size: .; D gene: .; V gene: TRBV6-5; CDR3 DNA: TGTGCCAGCAGTTACTCGGAACCTACAGATACGCAGTATTTT; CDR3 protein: CASSYSEPTDTQYF
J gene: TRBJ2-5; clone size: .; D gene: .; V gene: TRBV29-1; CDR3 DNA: TGCAGCGCTTGGACAGTACAAGAGACCCAGTACTTC; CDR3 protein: CSAWTVQETQYF
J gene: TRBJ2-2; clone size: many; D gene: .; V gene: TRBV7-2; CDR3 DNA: TGTGCCAGCAGGGTCGACAGGACCGGGGAGCTGTTTTTT; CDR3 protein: CASRVDRTGELFF
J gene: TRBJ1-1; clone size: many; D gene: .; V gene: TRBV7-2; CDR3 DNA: TGTGCCAGCAGCCGAGGGACGCTAAACACTGAAGCTTTCTTT; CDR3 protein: CASSRGTLNTEAFF
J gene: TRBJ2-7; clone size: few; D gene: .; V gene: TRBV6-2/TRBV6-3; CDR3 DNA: TGTGCCATCCAGACCATCCCTCGGGAGCAGTACTTC; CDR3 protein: CAIQTIPREQYF
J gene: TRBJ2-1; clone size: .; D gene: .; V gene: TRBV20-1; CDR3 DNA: TGCAGTGCTAGAGAAGGGTCGGGAGATCCGAATGAGCAGTTCTTC; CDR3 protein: CSAREGSGDPNEQFF
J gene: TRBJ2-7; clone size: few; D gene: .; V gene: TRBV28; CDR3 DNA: TGTGCCAGCAGTGAGTACTACGAGCAGTACTTC; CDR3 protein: CASSEYYEQYF
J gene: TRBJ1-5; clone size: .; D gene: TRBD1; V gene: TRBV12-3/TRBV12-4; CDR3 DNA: TGTGCCAGCAGCGACAGGGCGAAGGGGCCCCAGCATTTT; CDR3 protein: CASSDRAKGPQHF
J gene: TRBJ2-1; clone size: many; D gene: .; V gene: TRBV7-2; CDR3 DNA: TGTGCCAGTACCGAAAAGAAATCCTACAATGAGCAGTTCTTC; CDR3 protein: CASTEKKSYNEQFF
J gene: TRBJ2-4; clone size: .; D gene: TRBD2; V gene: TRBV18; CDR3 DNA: TGTGCCAGCTCACCTCCGGGACTAGCGGGGAAAAACATTCAGTACTTC; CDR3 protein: CASSPPGLAGKNIQYF
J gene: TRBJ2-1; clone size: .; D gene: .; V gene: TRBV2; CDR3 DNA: TGTGCCACCAGAGACAGAAACAATGAGCAGTTCTTC; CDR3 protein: CATRDRNNEQFF
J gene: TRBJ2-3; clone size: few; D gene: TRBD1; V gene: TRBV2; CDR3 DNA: TGTGCCAGCAGGCCGGGACAGACCAATCCTACGCAGTATTTT; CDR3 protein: CASRPGQTNPTQYF
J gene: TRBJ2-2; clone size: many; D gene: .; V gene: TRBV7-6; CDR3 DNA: TGTGCCAGCAGCTTAAGGGCGGCCGGGGAGCTGTTTTTT; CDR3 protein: CASSLRAAGELFF
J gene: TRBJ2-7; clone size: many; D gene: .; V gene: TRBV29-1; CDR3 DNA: TGCAGCGTCCTGGTAACCTACGAGCAGTACTTC; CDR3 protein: CSVLVTYEQYF
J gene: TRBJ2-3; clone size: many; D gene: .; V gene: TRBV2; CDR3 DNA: TGTGCCAGCAGGGAGGCGATCACAGATACGCAGTATTTT; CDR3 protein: CASREAITDTQYF
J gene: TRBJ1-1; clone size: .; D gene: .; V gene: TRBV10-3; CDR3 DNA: TGTGCCACCCGGGACAACTCGTTGAACACTGAAGCTTTCTTT; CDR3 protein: CATRDNSLNTEAFF
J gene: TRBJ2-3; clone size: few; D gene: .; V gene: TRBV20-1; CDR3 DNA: TGCAGTGCTAGAGGAGACAGAGCTAGCACAGATACGCAGTATTTT; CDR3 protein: CSARGDRASTDTQYF
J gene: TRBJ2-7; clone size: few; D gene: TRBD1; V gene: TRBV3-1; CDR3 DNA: TGTGCCACTAGGGACAGGGGCTACGAGCAGTACTTC; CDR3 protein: CATRDRGYEQYF
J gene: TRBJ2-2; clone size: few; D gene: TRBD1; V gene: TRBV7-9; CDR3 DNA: TGTGCCAGAACAGGGGTTGGCAACACCGGGGAGCTGTTTTTT; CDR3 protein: CARTGVGNTGELFF
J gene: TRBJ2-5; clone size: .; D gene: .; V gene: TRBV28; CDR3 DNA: TGTGCCAGCAGTTTAATAGGGGGGCCTTCCCAAGAGACCCAGTACTTC; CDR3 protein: CASSLIGGPSQETQYF
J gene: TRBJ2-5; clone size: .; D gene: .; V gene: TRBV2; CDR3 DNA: TGTGCCAGCAGGCCCGGGACATATGAAGAGACCCAGTACTTC; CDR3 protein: CASRPGTYEETQYF
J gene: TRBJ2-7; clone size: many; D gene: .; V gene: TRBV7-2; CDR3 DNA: TGTGCCAGCAGCCTGAACATTGTAGGGGAGCAGTACTTC; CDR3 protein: CASSLNIVGEQYF
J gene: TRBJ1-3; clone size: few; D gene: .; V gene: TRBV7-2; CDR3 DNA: TGTGCCAGCAGCTCGGGATCTGGAAACACCATATATTTT; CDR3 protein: CASSSGSGNTIYF
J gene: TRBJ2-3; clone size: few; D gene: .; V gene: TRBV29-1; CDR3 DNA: TGCAGCGCCCCCCGAGGGACTAGCACAGATACGCAGTATTTT; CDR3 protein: CSAPRGTSTDTQYF
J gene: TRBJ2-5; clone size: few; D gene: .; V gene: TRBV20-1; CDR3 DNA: TGCAGTGCTAGACCGGGGATCGGGGAGACCCAGTACTTC; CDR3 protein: CSARPGIGETQYF